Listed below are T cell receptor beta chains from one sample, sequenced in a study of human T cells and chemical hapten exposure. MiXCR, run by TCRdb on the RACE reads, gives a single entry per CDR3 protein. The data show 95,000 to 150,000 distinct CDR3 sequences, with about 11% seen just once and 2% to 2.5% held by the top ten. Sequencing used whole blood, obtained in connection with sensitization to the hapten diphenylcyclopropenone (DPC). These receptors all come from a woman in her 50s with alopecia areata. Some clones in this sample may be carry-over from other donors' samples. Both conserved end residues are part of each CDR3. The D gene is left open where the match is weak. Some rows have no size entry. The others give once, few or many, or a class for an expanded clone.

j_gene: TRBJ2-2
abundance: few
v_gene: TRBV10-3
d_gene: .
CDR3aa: CAISESVQTNTGELFF
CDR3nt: TGTGCCATCAGTGAGTCAGTCCAAACGAACACCGGGGAGCTGTTTTTT

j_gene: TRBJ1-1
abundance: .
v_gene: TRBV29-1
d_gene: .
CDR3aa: CSVAGRGTEAFF
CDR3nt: TGCAGCGTTGCGGGCCGTGGGACTGAAGCTTTCTTT

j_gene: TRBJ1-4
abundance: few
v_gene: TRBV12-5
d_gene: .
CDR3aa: CASGLWEEKLFF
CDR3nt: TGTGCTAGTGGTTTGTGGGAAGAAAAACTGTTTTTT

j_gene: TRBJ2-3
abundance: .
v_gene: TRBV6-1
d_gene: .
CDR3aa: CASRKELGGDTQYF
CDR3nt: TGTGCCAGCAGAAAAGAGCTAGGGGGAGATACGCAGTATTTT

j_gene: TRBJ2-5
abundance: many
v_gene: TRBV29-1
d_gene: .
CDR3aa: CSVETGKRQETQYF
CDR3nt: TGCAGCGTTGAAACAGGGAAGAGGCAAGAGACCCAGTACTTC

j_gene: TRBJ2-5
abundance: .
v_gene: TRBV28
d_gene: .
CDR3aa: CASSVSGRETQYF
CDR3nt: TGTGCCAGCAGCGTGTCTGGAAGAGAGACCCAGTACTTC

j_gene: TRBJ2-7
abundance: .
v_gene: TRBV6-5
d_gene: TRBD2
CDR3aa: CASSRVAGGGEQYF
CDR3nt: TGTGCCAGCAGTCGCGTAGCGGGGGGGGGCGAGCAGTACTTC

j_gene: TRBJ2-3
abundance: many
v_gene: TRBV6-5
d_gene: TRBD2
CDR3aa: CASSSPTSGTDTQYF
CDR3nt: TGTGCCAGCAGTTCGCCGACTAGCGGCACAGATACGCAGTATTTT

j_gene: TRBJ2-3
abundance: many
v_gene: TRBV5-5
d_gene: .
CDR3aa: CASSPPSRLKDTQYF
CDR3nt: TGTGCCAGCAGCCCCCCTAGCAGATTGAAAGATACGCAGTATTTT

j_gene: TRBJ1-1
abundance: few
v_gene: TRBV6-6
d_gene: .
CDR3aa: CASRPTGNTEAFF
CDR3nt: TGTGCCAGCAGGCCAACAGGGAACACTGAAGCTTTCTTT

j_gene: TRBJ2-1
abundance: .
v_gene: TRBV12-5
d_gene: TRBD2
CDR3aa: CASGLAQRGGIYNEQFF
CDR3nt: TGTGCTAGTGGTTTGGCTCAGCGGGGGGGCATCTACAATGAGCAGTTCTTC

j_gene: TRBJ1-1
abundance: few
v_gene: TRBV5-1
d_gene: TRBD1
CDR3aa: CASSFGTARRINTEAFF
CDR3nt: TGCGCCAGCAGCTTTGGGACAGCTCGACGGATTAACACTGAAGCTTTCTTT

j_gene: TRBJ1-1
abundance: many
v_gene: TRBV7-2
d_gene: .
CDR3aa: CASSLGAMNTEAFF
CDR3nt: TGTGCCAGCAGCTTAGGGGCTATGAACACTGAAGCTTTCTTT

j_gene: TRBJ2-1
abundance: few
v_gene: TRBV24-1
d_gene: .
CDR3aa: CATSGKREKETEQFF
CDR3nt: TGTGCCACCAGTGGAAAACGGGAGAAAGAGACTGAGCAGTTCTTC

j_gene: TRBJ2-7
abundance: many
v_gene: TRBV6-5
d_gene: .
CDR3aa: CASRLSGTALEQYF
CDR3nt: TGTGCCAGCAGACTTTCCGGGACTGCCTTGGAGCAGTACTTC

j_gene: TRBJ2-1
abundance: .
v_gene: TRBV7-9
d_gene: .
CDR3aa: CASSRGPRGQSSNEQFF
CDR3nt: TGTGCCAGCAGCCGCGGCCCGCGAGGACAGTCTTCCAATGAGCAGTTCTTC

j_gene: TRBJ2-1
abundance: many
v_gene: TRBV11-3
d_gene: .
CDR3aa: CASSLVLGIEQFF
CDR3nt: TGTGCCAGCAGCTTAGTACTAGGGATTGAGCAGTTCTTC

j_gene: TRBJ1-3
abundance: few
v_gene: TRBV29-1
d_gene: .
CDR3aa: CSPHLCQGLKVRCSGNTIYF
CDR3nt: TGCAGCCCCCACTTATGTCAGGGGCTGAAAGTCCGCTGCTCTGGAAACACCATATATTTT

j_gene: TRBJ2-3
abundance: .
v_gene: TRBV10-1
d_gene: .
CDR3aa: CASSMTGPTDTQYF
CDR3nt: TGCGCCAGCAGTATGACAGGCCCCACAGATACGCAGTATTTT

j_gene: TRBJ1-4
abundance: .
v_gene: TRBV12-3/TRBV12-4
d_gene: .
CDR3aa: CASSFREGEKLFF
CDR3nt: TGTGCCAGCAGTTTCAGGGAGGGTGAAAAACTGTTTTTT

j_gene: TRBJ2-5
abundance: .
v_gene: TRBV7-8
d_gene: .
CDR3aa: CASSLRTFMETQYF
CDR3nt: TGTGCCAGCAGCTTAAGGACTTTTATGGAGACCCAGTACTTC

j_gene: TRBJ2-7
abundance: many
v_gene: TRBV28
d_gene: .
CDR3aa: CASSLGRYEQYF
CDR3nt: TGTGCCAGCAGTTTAGGCCGCTACGAGCAGTACTTC

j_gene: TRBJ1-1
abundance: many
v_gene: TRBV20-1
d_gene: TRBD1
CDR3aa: CSASGQAAYEAFF
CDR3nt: TGCAGTGCCAGTGGACAGGCCGCTTATGAAGCTTTCTTT

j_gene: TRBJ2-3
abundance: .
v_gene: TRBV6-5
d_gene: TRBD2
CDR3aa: CASSRTSGRAGLPDTQYF
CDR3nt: TGTGCCAGCAGTCGGACTAGCGGGAGGGCCGGTCTCCCAGATACGCAGTATTTT

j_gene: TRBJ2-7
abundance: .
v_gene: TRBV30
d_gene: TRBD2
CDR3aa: CAWSSGSSYEQYF
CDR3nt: TGTGCCTGGAGTAGCGGGAGCTCCTACGAGCAGTACTTC

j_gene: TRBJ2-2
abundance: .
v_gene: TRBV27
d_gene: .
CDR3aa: CASTTGLGTGELFF
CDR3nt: TGTGCCAGCACTACGGGACTGGGCACCGGGGAGCTGTTTTTT

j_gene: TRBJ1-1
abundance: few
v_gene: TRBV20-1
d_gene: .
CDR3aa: CSAPRRENTEAFF
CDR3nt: TGCAGTGCTCCTAGACGTGAGAACACTGAAGCTTTCTTT

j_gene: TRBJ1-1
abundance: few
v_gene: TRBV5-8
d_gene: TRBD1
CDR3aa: CASSSLTGGTEAFF
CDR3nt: TGTGCCAGCAGCTCCCTTACAGGGGGCACTGAAGCTTTCTTT

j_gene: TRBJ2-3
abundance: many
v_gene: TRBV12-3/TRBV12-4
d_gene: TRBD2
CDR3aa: CASSQPFGSGGADTQYF
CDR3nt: TGTGCCAGCAGTCAACCGTTTGGTAGCGGGGGGGCGGATACGCAGTATTTT

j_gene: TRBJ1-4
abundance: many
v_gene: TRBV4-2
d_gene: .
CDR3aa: CASSQEPGSTNEKLFF
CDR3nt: TGTGCCAGCAGCCAAGAACCAGGGTCAACTAATGAAAAACTGTTTTTT

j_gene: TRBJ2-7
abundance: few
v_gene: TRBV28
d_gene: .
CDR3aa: CASSTKTLYEQYF
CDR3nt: TGTGCCAGCAGCACAAAGACACTTTACGAGCAGTACTTC

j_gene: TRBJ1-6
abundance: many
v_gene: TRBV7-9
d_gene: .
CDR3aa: CASSLSAGDNSPLHF
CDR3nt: TGTGCCAGCAGCTTATCGGCAGGAGATAATTCACCCCTCCACTTT

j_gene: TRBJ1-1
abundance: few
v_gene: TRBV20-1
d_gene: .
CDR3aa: CSARGRGNTEAFF
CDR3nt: TGCAGTGCTAGAGGTCGCGGGAACACTGAAGCTTTCTTT

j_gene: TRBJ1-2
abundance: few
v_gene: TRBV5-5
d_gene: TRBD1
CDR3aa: CASSLVTGDDYGYTF
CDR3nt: TGTGCCAGCAGCTTGGTAACAGGGGACGACTATGGCTACACCTTC

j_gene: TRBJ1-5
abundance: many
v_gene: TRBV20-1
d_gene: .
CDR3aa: CSAYPQYGNQPQHF
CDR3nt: TGCAGTGCCTACCCCCAGTATGGCAATCAGCCCCAGCATTTT

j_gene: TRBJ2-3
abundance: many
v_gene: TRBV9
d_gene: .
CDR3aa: CASSVAGNPDTQYF
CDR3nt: TGTGCCAGCAGCGTAGCAGGGAACCCAGATACGCAGTATTTT

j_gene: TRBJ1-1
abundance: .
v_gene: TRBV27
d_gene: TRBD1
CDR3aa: CAVHRGQEAFF
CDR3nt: TGTGCCGTCCATCGGGGACAGGAAGCTTTCTTT

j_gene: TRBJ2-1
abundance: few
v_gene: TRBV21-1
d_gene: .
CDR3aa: CASRVTGGEQFF
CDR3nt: TGTGCCAGCAGAGTAACAGGAGGTGAGCAGTTCTTC

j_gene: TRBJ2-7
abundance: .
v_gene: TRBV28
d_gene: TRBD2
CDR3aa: CASSSLGTSGPSYEQYF
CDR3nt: TGTGCCAGCAGTTCGCTGGGGACTAGCGGGCCCTCCTACGAGCAGTACTTC

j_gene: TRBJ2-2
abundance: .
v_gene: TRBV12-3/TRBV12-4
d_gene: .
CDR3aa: CASKKGTGELFF
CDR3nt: TGTGCCAGCAAAAAAGGCACCGGGGAGCTGTTTTTT

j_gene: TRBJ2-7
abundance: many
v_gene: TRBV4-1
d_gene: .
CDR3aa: CASSQGARYEQYF
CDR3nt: TGCGCCAGCAGCCAAGGGGCACGGTACGAGCAGTACTTC

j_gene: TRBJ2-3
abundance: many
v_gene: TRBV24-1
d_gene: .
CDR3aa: CATSDTIPASRDTQYF
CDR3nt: TGTGCCACCAGTGATACCATCCCCGCGAGTCGAGATACGCAGTATTTT

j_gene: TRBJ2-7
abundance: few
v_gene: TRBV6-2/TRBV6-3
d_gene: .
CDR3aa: CASVGTVLGEQYF
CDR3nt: TGTGCCAGCGTAGGGACCGTGCTCGGCGAGCAGTACTTC

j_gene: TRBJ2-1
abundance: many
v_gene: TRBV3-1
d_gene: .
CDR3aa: CASSQGTNEQFF
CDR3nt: TGTGCCAGCAGCCAAGGCACGAATGAGCAGTTCTTC

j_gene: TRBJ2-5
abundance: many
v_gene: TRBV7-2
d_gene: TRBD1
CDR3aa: CASSPRTGQETQYF
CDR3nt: TGTGCCAGCAGCCCTCGGACAGGTCAAGAGACCCAGTACTTC

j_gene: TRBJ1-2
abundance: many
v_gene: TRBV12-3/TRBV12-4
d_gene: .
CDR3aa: CASSLGFFRGSYGYTF
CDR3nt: TGTGCCAGCAGTTTAGGGTTCTTTCGGGGAAGCTATGGCTACACCTTC

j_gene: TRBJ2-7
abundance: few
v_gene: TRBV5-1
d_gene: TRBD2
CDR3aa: CASSPLAGGDEQYF
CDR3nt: TGCGCCAGCAGTCCGCTAGCGGGGGGCGACGAGCAGTACTTC

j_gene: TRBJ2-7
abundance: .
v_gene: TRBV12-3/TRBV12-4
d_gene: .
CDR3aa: CATQKGGEKGEQYF
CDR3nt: TGTGCCACCCAGAAGGGGGGGGAAAAAGGGGAGCAGTACTTC

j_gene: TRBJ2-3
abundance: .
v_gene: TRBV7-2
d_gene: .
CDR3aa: CASSREWLTDTQYF
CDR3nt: TGTGCCAGCAGCCGGGAGTGGCTGACAGATACGCAGTATTTT

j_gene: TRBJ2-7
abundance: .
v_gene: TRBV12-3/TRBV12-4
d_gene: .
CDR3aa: CASSPGPVVQYF
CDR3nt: TGTGCCAGCAGCCCGGGCCCTGTTGTGCAGTACTTC

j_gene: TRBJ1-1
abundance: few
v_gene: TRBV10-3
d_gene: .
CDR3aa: CAISGTGITEAFF
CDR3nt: TGTGCCATCAGTGGTACGGGAATCACTGAAGCTTTCTTT

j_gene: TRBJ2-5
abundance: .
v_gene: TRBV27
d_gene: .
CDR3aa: CASSSFSEVRETQYF
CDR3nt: TGTGCCAGCAGTTCCTTCTCGGAAGTCCGTGAGACCCAGTACTTC

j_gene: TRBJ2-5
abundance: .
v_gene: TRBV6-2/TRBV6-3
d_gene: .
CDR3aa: CASRSSGETQYF
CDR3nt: TGTGCCAGCAGGAGTTCGGGCGAGACCCAGTACTTC

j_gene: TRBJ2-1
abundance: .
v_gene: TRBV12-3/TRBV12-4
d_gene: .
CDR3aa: CASSEGGGFF
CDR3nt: TGTGCCAGCAGTGAAGGGGGGGGGTTCTTC

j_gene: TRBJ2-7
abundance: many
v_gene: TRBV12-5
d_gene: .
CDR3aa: CASGRGLGDEQYF
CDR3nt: TGTGCTAGTGGCCGAGGGCTTGGCGACGAGCAGTACTTC